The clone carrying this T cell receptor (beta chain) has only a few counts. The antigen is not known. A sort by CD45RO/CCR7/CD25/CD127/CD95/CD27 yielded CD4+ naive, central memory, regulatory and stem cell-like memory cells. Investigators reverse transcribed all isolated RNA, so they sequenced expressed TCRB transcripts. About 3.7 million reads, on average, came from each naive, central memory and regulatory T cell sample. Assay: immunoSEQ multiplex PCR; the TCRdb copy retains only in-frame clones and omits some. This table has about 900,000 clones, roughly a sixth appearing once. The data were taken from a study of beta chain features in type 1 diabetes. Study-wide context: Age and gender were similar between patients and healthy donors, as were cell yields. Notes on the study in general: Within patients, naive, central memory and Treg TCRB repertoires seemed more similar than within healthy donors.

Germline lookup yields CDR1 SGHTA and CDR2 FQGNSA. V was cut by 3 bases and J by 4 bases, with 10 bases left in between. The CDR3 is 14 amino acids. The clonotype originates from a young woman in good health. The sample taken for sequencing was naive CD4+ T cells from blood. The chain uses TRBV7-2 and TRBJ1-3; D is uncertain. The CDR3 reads CASSLQNRGNTIYF. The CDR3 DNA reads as TGTGCCAGCAGCTTGCAGAACAGAGGAAACACCATATATTTT.